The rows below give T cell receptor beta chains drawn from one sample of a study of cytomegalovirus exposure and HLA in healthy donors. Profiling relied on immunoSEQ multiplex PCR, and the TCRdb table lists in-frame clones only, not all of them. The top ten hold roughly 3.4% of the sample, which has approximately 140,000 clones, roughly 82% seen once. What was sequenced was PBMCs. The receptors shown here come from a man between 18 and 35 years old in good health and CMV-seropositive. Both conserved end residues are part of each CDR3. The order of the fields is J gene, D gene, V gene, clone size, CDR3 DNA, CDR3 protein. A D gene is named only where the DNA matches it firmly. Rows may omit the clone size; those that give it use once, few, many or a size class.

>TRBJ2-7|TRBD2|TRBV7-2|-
TGTGCCAGCAGCCCGCTGACTAGCGGGACCACCTACGAGCAGTACTTC
CASSPLTSGTTYEQYF
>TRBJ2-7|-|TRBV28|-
TGTGCCAGCAGTTTACCCCACTACGAGCAGTACTTC
CASSLPHYEQYF
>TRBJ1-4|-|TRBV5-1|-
TGCGCCAGCAGCCCTGACAGCAATTGGGAAAAACTGTTTTTT
CASSPDSNWEKLFF
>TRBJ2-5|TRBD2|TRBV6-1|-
TGTGCCACCAGACTAGCGGGAGGGTATGAGACCCAGTACTTC
CATRLAGGYETQYF
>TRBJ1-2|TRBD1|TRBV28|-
TGTGCCAGCAGGCGGGCAGGGGGCTTGGGCTATGGCTACACCTTC
CASRRAGGLGYGYTF
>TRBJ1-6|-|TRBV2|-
TGTGCCAGCCGGGAGGAGTATAATTCACCCCTCCACTTT
CASREEYNSPLHF
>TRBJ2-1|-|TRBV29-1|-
TGCAGCGTTTCTGAACAGGGCGGGGGAAATGAGCAGTTCTTC
CSVSEQGGGNEQFF
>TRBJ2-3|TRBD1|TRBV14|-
TGTGCCAGCAGCCAATCGACAGGGGGAACAGATACGCAGTATTTT
CASSQSTGGTDTQYF
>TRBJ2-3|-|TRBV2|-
TGTGCCGGACGAAGGACACGCATAAGCACAGATACGCAGTATTTT
CAGRRTRISTDTQYF
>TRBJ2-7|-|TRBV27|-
TGTGCCAGCAGTTTATATGTGGGGGGATCCTACGAGCAGTACTTC
CASSLYVGGSYEQYF
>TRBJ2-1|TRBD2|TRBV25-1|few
TGTGCCAGCACCGAGGGAGGGCGGAGTGAGCAGTTCTTC
CASTEGGRSEQFF
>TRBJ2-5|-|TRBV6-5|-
TGTGCCAGCAGGGACATGGAGGGGACCCAGTACTTC
CASRDMEGTQYF
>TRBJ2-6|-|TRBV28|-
TGTGCCAGCAGTCCCGGGGATTCTGGGGCCAACGTCCTGACTTTC
CASSPGDSGANVLTF
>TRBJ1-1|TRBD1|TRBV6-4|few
TGTGCCAGCACCCCACAGGGGGCCACTGAAGCTTTCTTT
CASTPQGATEAFF
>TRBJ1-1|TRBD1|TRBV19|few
TGTGCCAGTAGTATCGGGACAGGGAACACTGAAGCTTTCTTT
CASSIGTGNTEAFF
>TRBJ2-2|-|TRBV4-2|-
TGTGCCAGCAGCCAGGAAGAGACTAGTGACGGGGAGCTGTTTTTT
CASSQEETSDGELFF
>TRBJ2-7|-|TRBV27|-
TGTGCCAGCAGTACCACAGGGTACGAGCAGTACTTC
CASSTTGYEQYF
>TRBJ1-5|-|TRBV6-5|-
TGTGCCAGCAGTTACTCCATCGGTTCCAATCAGCCCCAGCATTTT
CASSYSIGSNQPQHF
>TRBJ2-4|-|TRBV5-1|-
TGCGCCAGCAGCCCCGGAACGGGGGGCGCATCCAAAAACATTCAGTACTTC
CASSPGTGGASKNIQYF
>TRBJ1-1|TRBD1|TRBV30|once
TGTGCCTCAAACACCAGGGGGACTCGTGGCACTGAAGCTTTCTTT
CASNTRGTRGTEAFF
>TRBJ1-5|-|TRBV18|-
TGTGCCAGCTCACCGGGAGGGAGCAATCAGCCCCAGCATTTT
CASSPGGSNQPQHF
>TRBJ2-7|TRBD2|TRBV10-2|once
TGCGCCAGCACTAGCGGGAGGGCCGGGGGCGAGCAGTACTTC
CASTSGRAGGEQYF
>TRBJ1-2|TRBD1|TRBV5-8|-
TGTGCCAGCAGCTTGGGGACAGGGGGCGACTATGGCTACACCTTC
CASSLGTGGDYGYTF
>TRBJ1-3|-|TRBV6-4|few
TGTGCCAGCAGGCGGACAGTCTCCTCTGGAAACACCATATATTTT
CASRRTVSSGNTIYF
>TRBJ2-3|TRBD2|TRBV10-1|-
TGCGCCAGCAGTGAGGGGACTAGCGGCACAGATACGCAGTATTTT
CASSEGTSGTDTQYF
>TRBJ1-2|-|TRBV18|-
TGTGCCAGCTCACCCGGATGGGGGGCTAACTATGGCTACACCTTC
CASSPGWGANYGYTF
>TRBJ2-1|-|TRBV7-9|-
TGTGCCAGCAGCCCTGACAGGGGAGGGCGATTTGGTGAGCAGTTCTTC
CASSPDRGGRFGEQFF
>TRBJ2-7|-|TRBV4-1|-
TGCGCCAGCAGCCAACTCCTAGCCGGGAGCTCCTACGAGCAGTACTTC
CASSQLLAGSSYEQYF
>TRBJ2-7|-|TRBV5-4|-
TGTGCCAGCAACCGAGGGGGGGCGGTCCAATCCTACGAGCAGTACTTC
CASNRGGAVQSYEQYF
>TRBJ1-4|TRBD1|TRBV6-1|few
TGTGCCAGCAGTGACCGCTACAGGGGAACTAATGAAAAACTGTTTTTT
CASSDRYRGTNEKLFF
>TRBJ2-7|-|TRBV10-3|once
TGTGCCATCAGTGAGTGGGCGGGAACCTACGAGCAGTACTTC
CAISEWAGTYEQYF